These 3 T cell receptor beta chains share one sample of origin, sequenced in a study of blood T cell repertoires in COVID-19. Sequencing was performed with immunoSEQ multiplex PCR; in TCRdb, only in-frame clones are kept and a portion is missing. The profile shows fewer than 250,000 clones, around 82% of them singletons. The sequencing sample was made of peripheral blood. The receptors were gathered from a man in his fifties with active or convalescent COVID-19.

CDR3 sequence: CASSQKREGEKLFF. As DNA, the CDR3 is TGTGCCAGCAGCCAAAAGAGGGAAGGTGAAAAACTGTTTTTT. The rearrangement uses TRBV3-1 (or the pseudogene TRBV3-2) and TRBJ1-4; D remains ambiguous. CDR1 LGHDT and CDR2 YNNKEL come from the germline V gene (reference sequence). CDR3 length: 14 residues. V lost 2 bases to trimming and J lost 7 bases, with 11 bases between them.

V is TRBV27 and J is TRBJ2-3; 9 positions agree with TRBD2. Germline-derived CDR1 and CDR2 are MNHEY and SMNVEV (reference sequence). J lost 7 bases, V lost 6 bases, and 11 bases had no gene match. The CDR3 runs to 15 residues. CDR3 DNA sequence: TGTGCCAGCAGCCTACTAGCGGGCTCCCCCCATACGCAGTATTTT. It yields the protein CASSLLAGSPHTQYF.

The chain carries TRBV11-3 and TRBJ1-1, with a possible D match to TRBD1 (5 bases). This CDR3 is 15 amino acids long. Between the trimmed V and J ends, which lost 0 bases and 6 bases, there was a span of 14 bases. Germline lookup yields CDR1 SGHNT and CDR2 YENEEA. The CDR3 DNA follows: TGTGCCAGCAGCTTAGATCCCGGGTGGGGGGCTGAAGCTTTCTTT. Its protein is CASSLDPGWGAEAFF.